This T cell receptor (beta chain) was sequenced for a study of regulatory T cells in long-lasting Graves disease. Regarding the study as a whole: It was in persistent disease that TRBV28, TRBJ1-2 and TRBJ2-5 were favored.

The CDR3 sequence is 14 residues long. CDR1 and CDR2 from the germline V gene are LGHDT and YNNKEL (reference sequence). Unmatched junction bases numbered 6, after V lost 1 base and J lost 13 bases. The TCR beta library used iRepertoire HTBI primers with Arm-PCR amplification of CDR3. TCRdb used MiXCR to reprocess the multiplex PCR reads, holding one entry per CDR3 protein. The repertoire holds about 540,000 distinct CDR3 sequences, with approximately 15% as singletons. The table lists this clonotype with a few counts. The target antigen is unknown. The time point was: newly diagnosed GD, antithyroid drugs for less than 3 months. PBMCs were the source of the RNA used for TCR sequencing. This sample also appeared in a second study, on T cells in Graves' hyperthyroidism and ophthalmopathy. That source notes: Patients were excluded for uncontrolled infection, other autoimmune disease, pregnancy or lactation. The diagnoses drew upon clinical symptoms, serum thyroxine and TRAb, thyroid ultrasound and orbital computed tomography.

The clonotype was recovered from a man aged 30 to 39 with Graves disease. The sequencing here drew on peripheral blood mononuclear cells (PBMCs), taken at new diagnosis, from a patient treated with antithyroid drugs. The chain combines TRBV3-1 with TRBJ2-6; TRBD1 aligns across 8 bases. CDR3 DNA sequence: TGTGCCAGCAGCCAAGGGGCAGGGGGCGCGGTCCTGACTTTC. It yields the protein CASSQGAGGAVLTF.